One sample yielded the 18 T cell receptor beta chains listed below, sequenced in a study of a mutant IDH1 vaccine in newly diagnosed glioma. Their antigens are not known. The assay was immunoSEQ multiplex PCR, and TCRdb's table has in-frame clones only and misses some. Seen here are 60,000 to 75,000 clones, 70% to 90% observed once, and the top ten hold approximately 2%. Time point reported: week 35, safety follow-up. A single vaccine dose contained 300 ug of mutant IDH1 20-mer peptide, and topical imiquimod was used with it. Specimen: PBMCs, collected from a glioma patient whose treatment included an IDH1 peptide vaccine. The receptors stem from a man aged 25 to 40 with glioma.

This clone was picked up one time. The chain is built from TRBV9 and TRBJ2-3, with 8 bases aligning to TRBD2. CDR1 and CDR2 (germline): SGDLS, YYNGEE. The CDR3 has 17 amino acids. The V and J ends lost 3 bases and 4 bases, in that order; junction bases with no gene match: 13. In nucleotides, the CDR3 is TGTGCCAGCAGCGAGTCCCCCAGCGGGGGATACGCAGATACGCAGTATTTT. Protein sequence: CASSESPSGGYADTQYF.

The chain uses TRBV7-2 and TRBJ2-7, with D hard to call. The CDR3 length is 14 residues. Between the trimmed V and J ends, which lost 1 base and 6 bases, there was a span of 13 bases. Germline V gene data show CDR1 as SGHTA and CDR2 as FQGNSA. The CDR3 is CASSLGVTRREQYF. The CDR3 nucleotides are TGTGCCAGCAGCTTAGGAGTTACGAGGCGCGAGCAGTACTTC.

This clone was seen a handful of times. The genes are TRBV4-2 and TRBJ1-3; D is perhaps TRBD1 (5 bases). The CDR3 covers 16 residues. The V and J ends lost 1 base and 0 bases respectively, with 10 bases between them. The germline V gene has CDR1 LGHNA and CDR2 YNFKEQ. Here the CDR3 DNA reads TGTGCCAGCAGCCAAGGGGGGTCCAACTCTGGAAACACCATATATTTT. This translates into CASSQGGSNSGNTIYF.

The V and J genes are TRBV7-2 and TRBJ1-6; D might be TRBD1 (5 bases). Germline CDR1 and CDR2: SGHTA and FQGNSA. The CDR3 runs to 14 residues. Trimming pared 4 bases from V and 7 bases from J, leaving 11 bases between. CDR3 nucleotides: TGTGCCAGCAGCTGGGCAGGGCAGAATTCACCCCTCCACTTT. Its translation is CASSWAGQNSPLHF. Complete variable domain (other parts from reference TRBV7-2 and TRBJ1-6): GAGVSQSPSNKVTEKGKDVELRCDPISGHTALYWYRQSLGQGLEFLIYFQGNSAPDKSGLPSDRFSAERTGGSVSTLTIQRTQQEDSAVYLCASSWAGQNSPLHFGNGTRLTVT.

V usage is TRBV2 and J usage is TRBJ2-1; TRBD2 agrees at 13 bases. Germline CDR1 reads SNHLY; CDR2 reads FYNNEI. The CDR3 is made up of 17 amino acids. V was clipped by 3 bases and J by 8 bases; unmatched bases: 10. Here the CDR3 DNA reads TGTGCCAGCAGTGATATAGAACTAGCGGGGGGGCCCCATGAGCAGTTCTTC. It translates to CASSDIELAGGPHEQFF.

This chain connects TRBV15 to TRBJ2-7, with D perhaps matching TRBD1 (5 bases). Trimming removed 0 bases at V and 1 base at J, with 10 bases between. Looked up from germline, CDR1 is LNHNV and CDR2 is YYDKDF (reference sequence). There are 15 residues in the CDR3. The CDR3 DNA reads TGTGCCACCAGCAGAGACAGGGCTAGGTCCTACGAGCAGTACTTC. Protein: CATSRDRARSYEQYF.

This chain uses TRBV4-3 with TRBJ1-2; D is possibly TRBD1 (6 bases). In germline, CDR1 is LGHNA, CDR2 YSLEER. The CDR3 length is 15 residues. The germline V and J ends were trimmed by 4 bases and 3 bases, with 15 bases remaining between them. CDR3 coding DNA: TGCGCCAGCAGCCGGGTGGGGGGCACGGACTATGGCTACACCTTC. Translating gives CASSRVGGTDYGYTF.

The chain couples TRBV30 to TRBJ1-2; 7 nucleotides align to TRBD1. The V gene's germline CDR1 is GTSNPN and CDR2 SVGIG (reference sequence). V shed 4 bases, J shed 4 bases, and the junction held 9 bases outside the gene matches. This CDR3 is 14 amino acids long. CDR3 in amino acids: CAWNSKGAGYGYTF. For the CDR3, the DNA is TGTGCCTGGAACAGTAAGGGGGCCGGCTATGGCTACACCTTC.

The chain is built from TRBV7-8 and TRBJ1-5; 8 bases are a match to TRBD1. The ends lost 2 bases at V and 5 bases at J; junction bases unmatched: 2. The germline V gene has CDR1 SGHVS and CDR2 FQNEAQ. This CDR3 is 14 amino acids long. CDR3 sequence reads: CASSLIQGDQPQHF. The CDR3 nucleotides read TGTGCCAGCAGCTTAATACAGGGGGATCAGCCCCAGCATTTT.

This chain joins TRBV4-1 and TRBJ2-2; maybe TRBD2 (6 bases). V was shortened by 4 bases and J by 5 bases, with 14 bases between the two germline ends. CDR3 length: 15 amino acids. Germline V gives CDR1 MGHRA, CDR2 YSYEKL. CDR3 in DNA: TGCGCCAGCAGCCCTCAGGACTACTCGACCGGGGAGCTGTTTTTT. The encoded protein is CASSPQDYSTGELFF.

The chain is built from TRBV4-1 and TRBJ2-1; 12 positions match TRBD2. The CDR3 contains 16 residues. Germline CDR1 is MGHRA and CDR2 is YSYEKL. J was trimmed by 4 bases and V by 4 bases; bases with no gene match: 5. The CDR3 region is CASSRPTSGGYNEQFF. CDR3 DNA sequence: TGCGCCAGCAGCCGCCCGACTAGCGGGGGTTACAATGAGCAGTTCTTC.

V is TRBV9 and J is TRBJ1-6, with a tentative D call TRBD1 (5 bases). The CDR3 is 16 amino acids. The germline gives CDR1 SGDLS, CDR2 YYNGEE. V shed 7 bases and J shed 6 bases, with 20 bases lying between them. In nucleotides, the CDR3 is TGTGCCAGCCCTCGGCGCGGGACCCCGGGTAATTCACCCCTCCACTTT. It is translated as CASPRRGTPGNSPLHF.

The rearrangement joins TRBV13 to TRBJ2-7; D uncertain. CDR1 is PRHDT, CDR2 FYEKMQ, per germline (reference sequence). The CDR3 length is 13 residues. Trimming pared 1 base from V and 2 bases from J, leaving 6 bases between. In nucleotides, the CDR3 is TGTGCCAGCAGCTTAGACAGAACCTACGAGCAGTACTTC. Its translation is CASSLDRTYEQYF.

The chain has TRBV7-6 and TRBJ2-5, with D possibly TRBD2 on 5 matching bases. Germline V gives CDR1 SGHVS, CDR2 FNYEAQ. The ends were cut back, 1 base at V and 5 bases at J, with 14 bases in the middle. The CDR3 covers 15 residues. CDR3 in amino acids: CASSLVGVLGETQYF. The CDR3, as DNA: TGTGCCAGCAGCTTAGTGGGAGTTTTGGGCGAGACCCAGTACTTC. The complete variable domain, with remaining parts taken from reference TRBV7-6 and TRBJ2-5, reads GAGVSQSPRYKVTKRGQDVALRCDPISGHVSLYWYRQALGQGPEFLTYFNYEAQQDKSGLPNDRFSAERPEGSISTLTIQRTEQRDSAMYRCASSLVGVLGETQYFGPGTRLLVL.

The rearrangement links TRBV5-1 to TRBJ2-5; perhaps TRBD2 as D (5 bases). Germline V gives CDR1 SGHRS, CDR2 YFSETQ. V gave up 3 bases and J gave up 5 bases, with 8 bases separating them. The CDR3 length is 12 residues. CDR3 in DNA: TGCGCCAGCAGCTGGACGGGGGAGACCCAGTACTTC. Protein product: CASSWTGETQYF.

The sample holds a few counts of this clone. This chain joins TRBV6-5 and TRBJ2-7; D call uncertain. V lost 7 bases and J 3 bases, leaving 10 bases between the germline ends. Germline CDR1 is MNHEY and CDR2 is SVGAGI. The CDR3 totals 12 residues. The DNA for the CDR3 is TGTGCCAGCACCGATGACAACTACGAGCAGTACTTC. This sequence encodes CASTDDNYEQYF.

The chain recombines TRBV5-1 with TRBJ2-2, with a tentative D call TRBD2 (5 bases). Between the trimmed V and J ends, which lost 3 bases and 7 bases, there was a span of 16 bases. CDR1 is SGHRS, CDR2 YFSETQ, per germline. The CDR3 is made up of 15 amino acids. Here the CDR3 DNA reads TGCGCCAGCAGCTCGACATCCCGGGGTAGCGGGGAGCTGTTTTTT. Translating gives CASSSTSRGSGELFF.

The rearrangement uses TRBV7-9 and TRBJ2-7, with TRBD1 as a possible D gene (6 bases). The CDR3 runs 15 residues. V gave up 5 bases and J gave up 2 bases, with 16 bases separating them. The V gene's germline CDR1 is SEHNR and CDR2 FQNEAQ (reference sequence). This CDR3 is CASSTWTEATYEQYF. Here the CDR3 DNA reads TGTGCCAGCAGCACTTGGACAGAAGCAACCTACGAGCAGTACTTC.